This TCR beta chain was sequenced in a study of early T cells in non-severe SARS-CoV-2 infection. This CDR3 region has 13 residues. Germline values: CDR1 SGHTA, CDR2 FQGNSA. Trimming left V 2 bases short and J 7 bases short, with 9 bases between. TCRdb ran MiXCR on the 5' RACE reads and lists one entry per CDR3 protein. The table lists more than 65,000 distinct CDR3 sequences, around 13% of them singletons. The chain employs TRBV7-2 and TRBJ2-1; D call uncertain. This clonotype was obtained from an adult who was a healthcare worker with PCR-confirmed SARS-CoV-2 infection or an uninfected control (not recorded which). Sequencing was performed on whole blood. CDR3 amino acids: CASSLFLRNEQFF. The DNA for the CDR3 is TGTGCCAGCAGCTTATTCTTGAGAAATGAGCAGTTCTTC.